The clone carrying this TCR beta chain was picked up a small number of times. Its antigen is unidentified. The data derive from a study of T cells after yellow fever vaccination. At the level of the study: The SMART-Seq v4 Ultra Low Input method served to prepare the low-cell-number fractions. Whole-study results and caveats: Most clones from primary vaccination resurfaced after the booster (around 95% CD4, around 91% CD8).

Each CDR3 protein is one row after TCRdb ran MiXCR on the 5' RACE reads. The sample lists tens of thousands of distinct CDR3 sequences; approximately 7.5% were seen once. Germline assignment: CDR1 SQVTM and CDR2 ANQGSEA. This CDR3 contains 15 residues. Losses at the gene ends were 6 bases for V and 7 bases for J; bases not matched to a gene: 8. The chain employs TRBV29-1 and TRBJ2-1; TRBD2 aligns across 14 bases. The source was CD8+ T cells sorted from PBMCs, collected on the day of the yellow fever booster vaccination. The TCR originated in a man aged 25 to 40 who received the YFV17D yellow fever vaccine. The CDR3 coding sequence is TGCAGCGTCCTCGGGACTAGCGGGAGTAGTAATGAGCAGTTCTTC. Protein sequence: CSVLGTSGSSNEQFF.